The 20 T cell receptor beta chains below come from one sample, sequenced in a study of T cell repertoires in cytomegalovirus infection. TCRdb reprocessed the reads with MiXCR, giving one entry per CDR3 protein. The table includes some 800,000 distinct CDR3 sequences, about 33% detected once. No antigen is known for these receptors. The sample here was cultured CD8+ T cells from PBMCs, taken from culture after CMV antigen stimulation. The receptors here all came from a human donor in good health (CMV status not recorded). Some clones in this sample may be carry-over from other donors' samples.

This clonotype was observed a few times. This chain joins TRBV24-1 and TRBJ2-5; 8 nucleotides line up with TRBD2. The junction had 12 bases not matched to a gene; V was cut back by 9 bases and J by 1 base. CDR3 length: 16 residues. Germline CDR1 KGHDR, CDR2 SFDVKD. The CDR3 sequence is CATALGAGGTQETQYF. CDR3 in DNA: TGTGCCACCGCCCTGGGTGCGGGGGGCACCCAAGAGACCCAGTACTTC.

The chain recombines TRBV4-1 with TRBJ2-7; TRBD2 aligns across 7 bases. V gave up 1 base and J gave up 1 base; unmatched junction bases: 7. The germline gives CDR1 MGHRA, CDR2 YSYEKL. This CDR3 has 16 amino acids. CDR3 DNA sequence: TGCGCCAGCAGCCAAGCACCGGGGGGAGCTTCCTACGAGCAGTACGTC. Protein sequence: CASSQAPGGASYEQYV.

The chain is built from TRBV6-6 and TRBJ2-2; maybe TRBD1 (6 bases). Trimming stripped 2 bases from V and 4 bases from J, with 14 bases between. There are 16 residues in the CDR3. The germline V gene has CDR1 MNHNY and CDR2 SVGAGI (reference sequence). CDR3: CASSYAPGTPTGELFF. In DNA, the CDR3 is TGTGCCAGCAGTTACGCCCCCGGGACACCCACCGGGGAGCTGTTTTTT.

V is TRBV19 and J is TRBJ1-3; no clear D gene. The CDR3 extends over 15 amino acids. The V gene lost 1 base and the J gene lost 4 bases, with 11 bases spanning the gap. CDR1 and CDR2 (germline): LNHDA, SQIVND (reference sequence). The CDR3 reads CASSIAARPGNTIYF. The CDR3 DNA is TGTGCCAGTAGTATAGCGGCCCGACCCGGAAACACCATATATTTT. Filled out from reference TRBV19 and TRBJ1-3, the complete variable domain reads DGGITQSPKYLFRKEGQNVTLSCEQNLNHDAMYWYRQDPGQGLRLIYYSQIVNDFQKGDIAEGYSVSREKKESFPLTVTSAQKNPTAFYLCASSIAARPGNTIYFGEGSWLTVV.

In this sample, this clonotype turned up a few times. The V gene is TRBV5-1, the J gene TRBJ2-2; the match to TRBD1 covers 7 bases. Germline V gene lookup returns CDR1 SGHRS and CDR2 YFSETQ. V lost 6 bases and J lost 0; bases outside the gene matches: 11. The CDR3 covers 17 residues. In DNA form, the CDR3 reads TGCGCCAGCACCCCATCTCGACAGGGCCCGAACACCGGGGAGCTGTTTTTT. It yields the protein CASTPSRQGPNTGELFF.

The chain has TRBV19 and TRBJ2-7; D is possibly TRBD2 (5 bases). Germline V gene sequence: CDR1 LNHDA, CDR2 SQIVND (reference sequence). This CDR3 is 14 amino acids long. The V end was cut by 1 base, the J end by 4 bases, with 11 bases between. Here the CDR3 DNA reads TGTGCCAGTAGTATAGCGGGAAGACCTTACGAGCAGTACTTC. Its translation is CASSIAGRPYEQYF.

V is TRBV7-6 and J is TRBJ2-1, with 8 bases aligning to TRBD1. Germline trimming cut 5 bases from V and 8 bases from J; bases unmatched to any gene: 8. This CDR3 region has 14 residues. The germline V gene encodes CDR1 SGHVS and CDR2 FNYEAQ. CDR3 sequence reads: CASSRSDRADEQFF. In DNA, the CDR3 is TGTGCCAGCAGCCGATCGGACAGGGCCGATGAGCAGTTCTTC.

The rearrangement uses TRBV5-1 and TRBJ1-6; unclear D gene. CDR1 SGHRS and CDR2 YFSETQ come from the germline V gene. This CDR3 comprises 15 residues. Trimming removed 1 base from V and 7 bases from J, with 12 bases in between. The CDR3 region has the DNA TGCGCCAGCAGCTTGAAGACCACCTTGAATTCACCCCTCCACTTT. Protein product: CASSLKTTLNSPLHF. Looking up the rest from reference TRBV5-1 and TRBJ1-6 gives the full variable domain: KAGVTQTPRYLIKTRGQQVTLSCSPISGHRSVSWYQQTPGQGLQFLFEYFSETQRNKGNFPGRFSGRQFSNSRSEMNVSTLELGDSALYLCASSLKTTLNSPLHFGNGTRLTVT.

The chain recombines TRBV4-2 with TRBJ2-2, with a weak D call TRBD2 (6 bases). The V end lost 6 bases, the J end lost 4 bases, and 15 bases lay between the germline ends. This CDR3 has 15 residues. The germline V gene has CDR1 LGHNA and CDR2 YNFKEQ. The DNA of the CDR3 is TGTGCCAGCAGTCCGGGACTTACCGCCACCGGGGAGCTGTTTTTT. Amino acid sequence: CASSPGLTATGELFF.

This clonotype occurred a few times. The J gene is TRBJ2-3, the V gene TRBV2; D is unclear. Trimming took 3 bases from V and 0 from J, leaving 10 bases between them. The CDR3 covers 15 residues. Germline V CDR1 and CDR2: SNHLY, FYNNEI. The CDR3 sequence is CASSDALTSTDTQYF. The CDR3 DNA reads TGTGCCAGCAGTGACGCATTGACTAGCACAGATACGCAGTATTTT.

This clonotype was seen many times. The chain couples TRBV7-6 to TRBJ1-2, with D maybe TRBD1 (6 bases). The CDR3 loop spans 16 amino acids. Deletions cut 1 base from V and 4 bases from J, with 16 bases between. The germline gives CDR1 SGHVS, CDR2 FNYEAQ. The CDR3 region is CASSLDPLRDIYGYTF. CDR3 sequence (DNA): TGTGCCAGCAGCTTAGATCCCCTAAGGGACATCTATGGCTACACCTTC. Together with reference TRBV7-6 and TRBJ1-2, the CDR3 gives the full variable domain: GAGVSQSPRYKVTKRGQDVALRCDPISGHVSLYWYRQALGQGPEFLTYFNYEAQQDKSGLPNDRFSAERPEGSISTLTIQRTEQRDSAMYRCASSLDPLRDIYGYTFGSGTRLTVV.

The chain combines TRBV7-9 with TRBJ1-6; 8 bases agree with TRBD1. V lost 3 bases and J lost 10; bases outside the gene matches: 5. Germline CDR1 and CDR2: SEHNR and FQNEAQ (reference sequence). This CDR3 is built from 14 residues. The CDR3: CASSFGTGESPLHF. The CDR3 DNA follows: TGTGCCAGCAGCTTCGGGACAGGTGAATCACCCCTCCACTTT.

About this clonotype: A read error may produce the germline difference seen at one junction end. V usage is TRBV11-2 and J usage is TRBJ2-3, with D unresolved. The V gene's germline CDR1 is SGHAT and CDR2 FQNNGV. The CDR3 loop spans 12 amino acids. In DNA, the CDR3 is TGTTCCAGCAGCTTAGGAACAGATACGCAGTATTTT. Translated, it gives CSSSLGTDTQYF.

V is TRBV4-2 and J is TRBJ1-5; the D gene is possibly TRBD1 (6 bases). This CDR3 comprises 15 residues. From germline, CDR1 is LGHNA and CDR2 YNFKEQ. Trimming removed 0 bases from V and 7 bases from J, with 13 bases in between. The CDR3 bases are TGTGCCAGCAGCCAAGATAAAGGAGGGGGACAGCCCCAGCATTTT. It translates to CASSQDKGGGQPQHF.

This clonotype appeared a few times. This chain links TRBV5-1 with TRBJ2-2; no firm D call. This CDR3 region has 17 residues. Trimming took off 3 bases at V and 0 bases at J, with 15 bases between the two ends. Germline CDR1 SGHRS, CDR2 YFSETQ. CDR3 amino acids: CASSSPRTRPNTGELFF. DNA of the CDR3: TGCGCCAGCAGCTCCCCTCGGACCCGCCCGAACACCGGGGAGCTGTTTTTT.

In this sample, this clonotype turned up a few times. The chain carries TRBV7-9 and TRBJ2-1; 8 bases agree with TRBD2. CDR3 length equals 19 residues. The germline V gene has CDR1 SEHNR and CDR2 FQNEAQ (reference sequence). Losses at the gene ends were 6 bases for V and 4 bases for J; bases not matched to a gene: 20. The CDR3 region is CASSTGLENLLSQYNEQFF. In nucleotides, the CDR3 is TGTGCCAGCAGTACGGGACTAGAAAATCTCTTATCCCAATACAATGAGCAGTTCTTC.

This chain joins TRBV7-8 and TRBJ1-1, with D tentatively TRBD1 (5 bases). The germline gives CDR1 SGHVS, CDR2 FQNEAQ. The V and J ends lost 1 base and 0 bases respectively, with 15 bases between them. The CDR3 totals 17 residues. DNA of the CDR3: TGTGCCAGCAGCTTAGAGGGGTCCGCCTTCATGAACACTGAAGCTTTCTTT. Protein sequence: CASSLEGSAFMNTEAFF.

This clonotype was counted ten times or more. The chain combines TRBV7-8 with TRBJ2-1; 8 bases map to TRBD1. Germline V CDR1 and CDR2: SGHVS, FQNEAQ. The CDR3 covers 14 residues. The J segment lost 8 bases and the V segment lost 5 bases, leaving 8 bases of the junction unmatched. The CDR3: CASSRNTGGDEQFF. The DNA of the CDR3 is TGTGCCAGCAGCCGTAACACAGGGGGTGATGAGCAGTTCTTC.

This clonotype showed up just a few times. The chain joins TRBV7-9 to TRBJ1-5; 7 bases line up with TRBD1. This CDR3 region has 15 residues. In germline, CDR1 is SEHNR, CDR2 FQNEAQ (reference sequence). V shed 3 bases, J shed 4 bases, and the junction held 6 bases outside the gene matches. CDR3 protein: CASSFTGEINQPQHF. CDR3 coding DNA: TGTGCCAGCAGCTTTACAGGGGAGATTAATCAGCCCCAGCATTTT.

This clonotype was observed many times. The chain joins TRBV7-2 to TRBJ2-5; TRBD2 aligns across 11 bases. Losses at the gene ends were 2 bases for V and 5 bases for J; bases not matched to a gene: 7. Germline CDR1 is SGHTA and CDR2 is FQGNSA. The CDR3 has 16 residues. The CDR3: CASSLNLAGGGETQYF. CDR3 in DNA: TGTGCCAGCAGCTTAAACCTAGCGGGGGGCGGGGAGACCCAGTACTTC.